Listed below are T cell receptor beta chains from one sample, sequenced in a study of post-analysis software for immune sequencing data. One entry per CDR3 protein, called by TCRdb with MiXCR from the PCR reads. The table includes approximately 690,000 distinct CDR3 sequences, approximately 59% detected once. Sequenced sample: blood. The receptors originated from a girl between 2 and 10 years old with multiple sclerosis. Each CDR3 is given with its conserved first and last residue. D genes are given only for firm matches. Clone size appears in some rows only: once, few, many, or a class for an expanded clone.

v_gene,abundance,d_gene,j_gene,CDR3nt,CDR3aa
TRBV5-1,NA,TRBD1,TRBJ1-2,TGCGCCAGCTCCGGGACAGGGGAGTCTAACTATGGCTACACCTTC,CASSGTGESNYGYTF
TRBV6-6,NA,NA,TRBJ1-4,TGTGCCAGCAGTTACGGGGGCGGCATTGAAAAACTGTTTTTT,CASSYGGGIEKLFF
TRBV2,NA,NA,TRBJ2-1,TGTGCCAGCTCATTCAGTGAGCAGTTCTTC,CASSFSEQFF
TRBV27,NA,NA,TRBJ2-5,TGTGCCAGCAGTAGTCCCACCGAGCGGGCAGATAATGAGCAGTACTTC,CASSSPTERADNEQYF
TRBV6-5,few,NA,TRBJ2-1,TGTGCCAGCAGCCCGACCCTAGCGAGCTATGAGCAGTTCTTC,CASSPTLASYEQFF
TRBV6-2/TRBV6-3,few,NA,TRBJ1-1,TGTGCCAGCAGTTCGGCCGGTTTCAACACTGAAGCTTTCTTT,CASSSAGFNTEAFF
TRBV20-1,NA,NA,TRBJ2-1,TGCAGTGCTCCTAAAGGTACGCACTCCTACAATGAGCAGTTCTTC,CSAPKGTHSYNEQFF
TRBV7-2,NA,TRBD1,TRBJ2-1,TGTGCCAGCAGCAAGACAGGGGGGGGCAATGAGCAGTTCTTC,CASSKTGGGNEQFF
TRBV11-2,few,NA,TRBJ2-1,TGTGCCAGCAGCCCCCTTTGGGGGAGCTCCTACAATGAGCAGTTCTTC,CASSPLWGSSYNEQFF
TRBV20-1,NA,TRBD2,TRBJ2-1,TGCAGTGCTAGCCGAGAAGCGGGAGTTAATGAGCAGTTCTTC,CSASREAGVNEQFF
TRBV28,few,TRBD1,TRBJ1-2,TGTGCCAGCAGTTTATCGACAGGGCTGGGAGGCTACACCTTC,CASSLSTGLGGYTF
TRBV3-1,NA,TRBD2,TRBJ2-7,TGTGCCAGCAGCCAAGAGCCGGGGGGATACGAGCAGTACTTC,CASSQEPGGYEQYF
TRBV2,NA,NA,TRBJ2-7,TGTGCCAGCAGTGAGGTGGGTCCAGGCTACGAGCAGTACTTC,CASSEVGPGYEQYF